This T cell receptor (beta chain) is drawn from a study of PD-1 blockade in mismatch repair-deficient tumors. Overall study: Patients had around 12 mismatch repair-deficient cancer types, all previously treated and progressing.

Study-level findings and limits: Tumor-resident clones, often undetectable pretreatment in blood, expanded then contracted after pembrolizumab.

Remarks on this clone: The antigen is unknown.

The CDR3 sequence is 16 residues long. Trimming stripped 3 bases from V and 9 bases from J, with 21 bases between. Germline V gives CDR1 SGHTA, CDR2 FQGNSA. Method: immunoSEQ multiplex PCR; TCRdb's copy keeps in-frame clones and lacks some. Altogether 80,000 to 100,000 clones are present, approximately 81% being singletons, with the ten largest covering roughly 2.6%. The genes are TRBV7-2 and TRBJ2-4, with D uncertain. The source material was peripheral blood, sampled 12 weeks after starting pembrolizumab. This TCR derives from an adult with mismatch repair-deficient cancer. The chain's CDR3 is CASSLDVTPTAGIQYF. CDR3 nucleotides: TGTGCCAGCAGCTTGGATGTGACCCCAACTGCAGGCATTCAGTACTTC.